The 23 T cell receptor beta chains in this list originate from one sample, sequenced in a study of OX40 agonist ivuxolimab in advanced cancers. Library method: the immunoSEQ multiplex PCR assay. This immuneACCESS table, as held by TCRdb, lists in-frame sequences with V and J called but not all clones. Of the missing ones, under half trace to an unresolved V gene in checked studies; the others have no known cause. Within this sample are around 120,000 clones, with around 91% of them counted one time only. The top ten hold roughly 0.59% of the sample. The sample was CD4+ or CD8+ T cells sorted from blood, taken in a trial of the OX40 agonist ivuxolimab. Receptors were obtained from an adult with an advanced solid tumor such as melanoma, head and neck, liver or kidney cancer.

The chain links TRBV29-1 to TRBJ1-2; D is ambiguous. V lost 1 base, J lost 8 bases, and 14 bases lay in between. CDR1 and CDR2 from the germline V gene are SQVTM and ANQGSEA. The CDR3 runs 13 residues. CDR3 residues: CSVEVTRTTGYTF. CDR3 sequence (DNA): TGCAGCGTTGAAGTAACACGCACTACGGGCTACACCTTC.

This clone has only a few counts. CDR3 loop: CSVRDTEAFF. The CDR3 DNA is TGCAGCGTTAGGGACACTGAAGCTTTCTTT. The rearrangement links TRBV29-1 to TRBJ1-1; D unresolved. Trimming removed 5 bases at V and 3 bases at J, with 4 bases between. Germline values: CDR1 SQVTM, CDR2 ANQGSEA. CDR3 length: 10 residues.

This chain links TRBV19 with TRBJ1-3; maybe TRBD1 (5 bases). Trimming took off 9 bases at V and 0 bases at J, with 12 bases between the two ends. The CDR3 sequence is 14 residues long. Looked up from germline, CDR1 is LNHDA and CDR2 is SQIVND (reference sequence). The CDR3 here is CASERGYSGNTIYF. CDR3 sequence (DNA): TGTGCCAGCGAGAGGGGCTACTCTGGAAACACCATATATTTT.

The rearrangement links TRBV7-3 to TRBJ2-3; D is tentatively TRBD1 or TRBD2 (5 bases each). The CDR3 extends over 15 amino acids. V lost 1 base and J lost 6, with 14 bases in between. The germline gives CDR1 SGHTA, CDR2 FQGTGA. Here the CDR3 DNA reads TGTGCCAGCAGCTTAAGTTCTGGGACGGGGGATACGCAGTATTTT. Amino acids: CASSLSSGTGDTQYF.

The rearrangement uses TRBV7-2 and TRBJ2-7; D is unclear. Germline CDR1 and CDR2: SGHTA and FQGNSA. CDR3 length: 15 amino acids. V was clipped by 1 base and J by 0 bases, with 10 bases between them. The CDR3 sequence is CASSLGAAPSYEQYF. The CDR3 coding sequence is TGTGCCAGCAGCTTAGGTGCGGCCCCCTCCTACGAGCAGTACTTC.

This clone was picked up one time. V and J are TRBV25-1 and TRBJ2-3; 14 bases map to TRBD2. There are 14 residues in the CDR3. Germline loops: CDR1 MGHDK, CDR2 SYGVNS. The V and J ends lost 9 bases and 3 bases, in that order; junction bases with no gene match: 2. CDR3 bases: TGTGCCAGTAGGACTAGCGGGGGGACAGATACGCAGTATTTT. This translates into CASRTSGGTDTQYF.

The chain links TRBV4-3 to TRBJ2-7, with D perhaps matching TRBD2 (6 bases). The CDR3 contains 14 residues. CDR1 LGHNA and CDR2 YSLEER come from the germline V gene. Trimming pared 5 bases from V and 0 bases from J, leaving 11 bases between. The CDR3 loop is CASSARRGSYEQYF. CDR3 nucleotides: TGCGCCAGCAGCGCTCGGAGGGGCTCCTACGAGCAGTACTTC.

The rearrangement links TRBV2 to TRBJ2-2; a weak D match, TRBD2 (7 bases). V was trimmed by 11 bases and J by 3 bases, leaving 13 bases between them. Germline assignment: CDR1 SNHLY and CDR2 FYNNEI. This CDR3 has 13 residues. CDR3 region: CAGREGDTGELFF. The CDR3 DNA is TGTGCCGGGAGGGAGGGGGACACCGGGGAGCTGTTTTTT. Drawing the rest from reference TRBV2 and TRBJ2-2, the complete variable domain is EPEVTQTPSHQVTQMGQEVILRCVPISNHLYFYWYRQILGQKVEFLVSFYNNEISEKSEIFDDQFSVERPDGSNFTLKIRSTKLEDSAMYFCAGREGDTGELFFGEGSRLTVL.

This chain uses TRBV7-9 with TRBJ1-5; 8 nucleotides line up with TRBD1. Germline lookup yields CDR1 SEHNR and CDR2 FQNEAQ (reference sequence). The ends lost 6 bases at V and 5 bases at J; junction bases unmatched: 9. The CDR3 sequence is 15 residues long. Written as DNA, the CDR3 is TGTGCCAGCAGTTATTTTGCGGGACAGGATCAGCCCCAGCATTTT. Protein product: CASSYFAGQDQPQHF.

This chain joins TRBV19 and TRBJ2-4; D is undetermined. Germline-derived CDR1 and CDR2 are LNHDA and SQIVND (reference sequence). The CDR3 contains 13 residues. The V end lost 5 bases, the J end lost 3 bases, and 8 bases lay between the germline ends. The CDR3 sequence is CASSVDIKNIQYF. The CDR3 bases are TGTGCCAGTAGTGTTGACATCAAAAACATTCAGTACTTC.

As DNA, the CDR3 is TGTGCCCTCGGCCGGGACACCTACGAGCAGTACTTC. Protein product: CALGRDTYEQYF. The chain is built from TRBV10-3 and TRBJ2-7; possibly TRBD1 for D (6 bases). Germline V gene lookup returns CDR1 ENHRY and CDR2 SYGVKD. The CDR3 has 12 amino acids. V was cut by 11 bases and J by 2 bases, with 13 bases left in between.

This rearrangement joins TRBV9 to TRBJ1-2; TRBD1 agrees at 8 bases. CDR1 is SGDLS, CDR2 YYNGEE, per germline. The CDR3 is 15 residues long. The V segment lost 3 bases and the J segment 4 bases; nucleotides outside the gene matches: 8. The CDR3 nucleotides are TGTGCCAGCAGCGATCCAACCGGGACAGGCTATGGCTACACCTTC. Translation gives CASSDPTGTGYGYTF. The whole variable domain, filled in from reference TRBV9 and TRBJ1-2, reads DSGVTQTPKHLITATGQRVTLRCSPRSGDLSVYWYQQSLDQGLQFLIQYYNGEERAKGNILERFSAQQFPDLHSELNLSSLELGDSALYFCASSDPTGTGYGYTFGSGTRLTVV.

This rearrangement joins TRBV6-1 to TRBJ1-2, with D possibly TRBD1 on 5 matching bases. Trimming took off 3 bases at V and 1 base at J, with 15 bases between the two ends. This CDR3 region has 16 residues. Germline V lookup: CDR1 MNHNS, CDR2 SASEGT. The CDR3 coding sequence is TGTGCCAGCAGTGAGGCTAGCGGAGGGGTTAACTATGGCTACACCTTC. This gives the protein CASSEASGGVNYGYTF.

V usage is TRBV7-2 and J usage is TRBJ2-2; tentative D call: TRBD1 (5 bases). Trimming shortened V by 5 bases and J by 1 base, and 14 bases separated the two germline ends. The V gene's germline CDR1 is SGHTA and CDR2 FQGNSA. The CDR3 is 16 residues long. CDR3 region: CASSPYIDRNTGELFF. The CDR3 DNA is TGTGCCAGCAGCCCCTATATAGACAGGAACACCGGGGAGCTGTTTTTT.

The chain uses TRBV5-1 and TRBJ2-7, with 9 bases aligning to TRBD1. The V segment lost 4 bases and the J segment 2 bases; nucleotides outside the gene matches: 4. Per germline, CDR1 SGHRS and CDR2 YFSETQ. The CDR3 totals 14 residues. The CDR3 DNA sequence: TGCGCCAGCAGCAACGGACAGGGGCCCTACGAGCAGTACTTC. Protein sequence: CASSNGQGPYEQYF.

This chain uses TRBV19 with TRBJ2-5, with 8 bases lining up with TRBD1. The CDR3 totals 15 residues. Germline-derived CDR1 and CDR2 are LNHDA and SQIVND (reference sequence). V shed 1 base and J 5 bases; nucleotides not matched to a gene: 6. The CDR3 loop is CASSIGTGLRETQYF. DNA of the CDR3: TGTGCCAGTAGTATAGGGACAGGGCTTCGGGAGACCCAGTACTTC.

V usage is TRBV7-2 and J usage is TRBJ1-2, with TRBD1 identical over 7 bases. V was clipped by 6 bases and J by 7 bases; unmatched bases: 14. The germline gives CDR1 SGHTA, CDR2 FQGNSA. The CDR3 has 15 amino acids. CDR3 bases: TGTGCCAGCAGTTCTAGCCCGACAGGGAAAGGTGGCTACACCTTC. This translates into CASSSSPTGKGGYTF.

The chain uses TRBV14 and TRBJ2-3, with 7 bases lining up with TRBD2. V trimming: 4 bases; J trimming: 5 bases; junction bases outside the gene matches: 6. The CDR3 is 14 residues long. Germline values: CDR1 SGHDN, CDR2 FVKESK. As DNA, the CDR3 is TGTGCCAGCAGCCCAACTAGCGCGAGAGATACGCAGTATTTT. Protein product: CASSPTSARDTQYF.

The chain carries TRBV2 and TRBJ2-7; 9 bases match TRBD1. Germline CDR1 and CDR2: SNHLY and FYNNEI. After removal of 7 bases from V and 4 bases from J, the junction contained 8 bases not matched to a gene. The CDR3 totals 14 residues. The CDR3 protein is CASIPGQGPYEQYF. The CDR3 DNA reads TGTGCCAGCATCCCGGGACAGGGACCTTACGAGCAGTACTTC.

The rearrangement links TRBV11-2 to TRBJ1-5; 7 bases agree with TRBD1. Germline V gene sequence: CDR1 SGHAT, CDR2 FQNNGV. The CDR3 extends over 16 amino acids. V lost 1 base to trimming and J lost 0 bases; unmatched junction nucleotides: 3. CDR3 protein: CASSLVGGYSNQPQHF. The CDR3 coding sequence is TGTGCCAGCAGCTTAGTAGGGGGCTATAGCAATCAGCCCCAGCATTTT.

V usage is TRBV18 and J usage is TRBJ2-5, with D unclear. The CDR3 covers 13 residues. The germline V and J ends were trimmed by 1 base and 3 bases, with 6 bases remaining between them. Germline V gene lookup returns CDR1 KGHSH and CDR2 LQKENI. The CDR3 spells CASSPRVEETQYF. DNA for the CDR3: TGTGCCAGCTCACCACGAGTCGAAGAGACCCAGTACTTC. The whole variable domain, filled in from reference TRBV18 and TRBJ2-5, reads NAGVMQNPRHLVRRRGQEARLRCSPMKGHSHVYWYRQLPEEGLKFMVYLQKENIIDESGMPKERFSAEFPKEGPSILRIQQVVRGDSAAYFCASSPRVEETQYFGPGTRLLVL.

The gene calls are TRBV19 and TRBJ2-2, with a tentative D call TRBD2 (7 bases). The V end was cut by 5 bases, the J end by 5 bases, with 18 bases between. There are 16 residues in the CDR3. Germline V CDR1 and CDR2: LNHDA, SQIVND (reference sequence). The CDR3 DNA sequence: TGTGCCAGTAGTCATGGGGGGGCTTTTAGGACCGGGGAGCTGTTTTTT. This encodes CASSHGGAFRTGELFF.

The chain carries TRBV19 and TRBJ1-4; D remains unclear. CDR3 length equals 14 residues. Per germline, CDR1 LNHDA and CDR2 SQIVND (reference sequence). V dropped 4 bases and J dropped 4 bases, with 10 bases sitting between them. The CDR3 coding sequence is TGTGCCAGTAGTAAAGGACGGGATAATGAAAAACTGTTTTTT. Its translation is CASSKGRDNEKLFF.